These 13 T cell receptor beta chains were sequenced from one sample in a study of blood T cell repertoires in COVID-19. The assay was immunoSEQ multiplex PCR, and TCRdb's table has in-frame clones only and misses some. The profile covers a few hundred thousand clones, with 80% to 90% appearing a single time and 5% to 6% taken by the ten largest. Sequencing was performed on PBMCs or T cells enriched from blood (not recorded which). These receptors were obtained from a man aged 25-45 years who had recovered from COVID-19.

V is TRBV6-5 and J is TRBJ2-5, with 8 bases lining up with TRBD2. This CDR3 is 15 amino acids long. Germline trimming cut 5 bases from V and 5 bases from J; bases unmatched to any gene: 10. Germline loops: CDR1 MNHEY, CDR2 SVGAGI. CDR3 in amino acids: CASSPRRGGLETQYF. In nucleotides, the CDR3 is TGTGCCAGCAGTCCGCGACGGGGGGGCCTGGAGACCCAGTACTTC.

The V call is TRBV6-4, the J call TRBJ1-1; D may be TRBD1 (6 bases). In germline, CDR1 is MRHNA, CDR2 SNTAGT. The CDR3 length is 15 residues. Between the trimmed V and J ends, which lost 6 bases and 8 bases, there was a span of 22 bases. CDR3 loop: CASRGQPNTAGEAFF. CDR3 nucleotide sequence: TGTGCCAGCAGAGGACAGCCGAACACTGCCGGCGAAGCTTTCTTT.

This rearrangement joins TRBV5-1 to TRBJ2-7; 9 bases match TRBD2. Trimming removed 4 bases from V and 6 bases from J; junction bases left unmatched: 8. This CDR3 is 14 amino acids long. Germline loops: CDR1 SGHRS, CDR2 YFSETQ. The CDR3 DNA is TGCGCCAGCAGCCCAACGTCGCGGGGGGGCGAGCAGTACTTC. Protein sequence: CASSPTSRGGEQYF.

V is TRBV6-5 and J is TRBJ1-1, with D perhaps TRBD1 (5 bases). The CDR3 is 14 amino acids. The germline gives CDR1 MNHEY, CDR2 SVGAGI. Deletions cut 6 bases from V and 0 bases from J, with 11 bases between. CDR3 residues: CASSWGLMNTEAFF. The CDR3 DNA reads TGTGCCAGCAGCTGGGGACTGATGAACACTGAAGCTTTCTTT.

The chain uses TRBV10-3 and TRBJ2-2; 15 bases fit TRBD2. CDR3 length: 16 residues. The V gene's germline CDR1 is ENHRY and CDR2 SYGVKD. V was clipped by 3 bases and J by 6 bases; unmatched bases: 2. CDR3 in DNA: TGTGCCATCAGTGAAGGACTAGCGGGGGGGCCCGGGGAGCTGTTTTTT. Its translation is CAISEGLAGGPGELFF.

The gene calls are TRBV28 and TRBJ1-2; D may be TRBD1 (6 bases). The germline CDR1 and CDR2 sequences are MDHEN and SYDVKM. The CDR3 is 13 residues long. With 5 bases removed from V and 4 bases from J, the gap between germline ends came to 11 bases. CDR3 sequence (DNA): TGTGCCAGCAGTGAGGGACAAAGCTATGGCTACACCTTC. As protein: CASSEGQSYGYTF.

The chain employs TRBV4-2 and TRBJ2-3; D might be TRBD2 (6 bases). The CDR3 extends over 17 amino acids. V dropped 0 bases and J dropped 2 bases, with 15 bases sitting between them. Germline V lookup: CDR1 LGHNA, CDR2 YNFKEQ. This CDR3 reads CASSQDFGGEFTDTQYF. CDR3 nucleotides: TGTGCCAGCAGCCAAGATTTCGGCGGGGAGTTCACAGATACGCAGTATTTT.

Worth noting for this clone: The sample carries other DNA sequences with the same CDR3. V usage is TRBV5-1 and J usage is TRBJ2-7; 9 nucleotides align to TRBD1. The V gene's germline CDR1 is SGHRS and CDR2 YFSETQ. The V gene end was trimmed by 0 bases and the J gene end by 2 bases; junction bases not matched to a gene: 0. CDR3 length: 14 residues. This CDR3 reads CASSLGQGAYEQYF. DNA for the CDR3: TGCGCCAGCAGCTTGGGACAGGGGGCCTACGAGCAGTACTTC.

The chain recombines TRBV15 with TRBJ2-1, with TRBD1 matching over 8 bases. Germline V gives CDR1 LNHNV, CDR2 YYDKDF (reference sequence). The CDR3 has 17 residues. J was trimmed by 3 bases and V by 0 bases; bases with no gene match: 7. DNA for the CDR3: TGTGCCACCAGCAGAGATCCGGACAGGGACTTCTACAATGAGCAGTTCTTC. It codes for CATSRDPDRDFYNEQFF.

V gene TRBV9 combines with J gene TRBJ2-7, with TRBD2 identical over 8 bases. The CDR3 is 16 residues long. The trim removed 0 bases at V and 7 bases at J, leaving 12 bases unmatched. Germline V CDR1 and CDR2: SGDLS, YYNGEE. CDR3: CASSVASGGGLWEQYF. The DNA for the CDR3 is TGTGCCAGCAGCGTAGCTTCCGGGGGGGGCCTCTGGGAGCAGTACTTC. Full variable domain (rest looked up from reference TRBV9 and TRBJ2-7): DSGVTQTPKHLITATGQRVTLRCSPRSGDLSVYWYQQSLDQGLQFLIQYYNGEERAKGNILERFSAQQFPDLHSELNLSSLELGDSALYFCASSVASGGGLWEQYFGPGTRLTVT.

This chain links TRBV30 with TRBJ1-2; D possibly corresponds to TRBD1 (6 bases). The ends were cut back, 5 bases at V and 5 bases at J, with 15 bases in the middle. The CDR3 sequence is 13 residues long. Germline CDR1 reads GTSNPN; CDR2 reads SVGIG (reference sequence). CDR3 sequence reads: CAWGTGREYGYTF. The CDR3 DNA sequence: TGTGCCTGGGGAACAGGGAGGGAGTATGGCTACACCTTC.

This clone was seen only once. The rearrangement uses TRBV5-1 and TRBJ1-6; D is perhaps TRBD1 (5 bases). Germline lookup yields CDR1 SGHRS and CDR2 YFSETQ. Trimming shortened V by 4 bases and J by 7 bases, and 9 bases separated the two germline ends. The CDR3 covers 13 residues. CDR3 in DNA: TGCGCCAGCAGCCTCAGGGAAAATTCACCCCTCCACTTT. This translates into CASSLRENSPLHF. The variable domain in full, with the rest retrieved from reference TRBV5-1 and TRBJ1-6, is KAGVTQTPRYLIKTRGQQVTLSCSPISGHRSVSWYQQTPGQGLQFLFEYFSETQRNKGNFPGRFSGRQFSNSRSEMNVSTLELGDSALYLCASSLRENSPLHFGNGTRLTVT.

A word on this clone: The same CDR3 can be traced to other DNA sequences in this sample. The chain couples TRBV9 to TRBJ2-7; 15 positions agree with TRBD2. The CDR3 spans 16 residues. Germline CDR1 SGDLS, CDR2 YYNGEE. V gave up 3 bases and J gave up 4 bases; unmatched junction bases: 5. As DNA, the CDR3 is TGTGCCAGCAGCGCGGGACTAGCGGGGGGCCGGTACGAGCAGTACTTC. It encodes CASSAGLAGGRYEQYF.